This record concerns one TCR beta chain sequence. The target of this receptor is not known. Base-call qualities are not available, and no considerably larger clone is one nucleotide away. V loses 2 bases, J loses 4 bases, and the germline ends lie 11 bases apart. CDR1 and CDR2, per the germline V gene, are SGHTA and FQGNSA. From its cysteine to its phenylalanine, the CDR3 spans 14 amino acids. Only the CDR3 part of the read is kept: 42 bases, read in frame from the first base. The sample is drawn from a study of blood T cell repertoires in COVID-19 (dated by TCRdb to 2020 to 2022). For context, the study as a whole: The collaborator samples originated in the United States, Italy and Spain and spanned the acute and convalescent phases of COVID-19. Sample metadata almost always included a de-identified subject ID, COVID-19 status, age in years and sex. Where available, HLA class I and class II types were taken from metadata supplied by the sample provider and were not determined by assay-based typing. The prospective study material was composed of cDNA or gDNA derived from T cells, B-cell-depleted T cells, or PBMCs. Deeply sampled blood TCRbeta repertoires from subjects exposed to, actively infected with, or recovered from COVID-19 were included in the dataset. Samples came from the ongoing ImmuneRACE study (first 160 participants) plus 1,254 subjects from 6 global collaborators. The repertoires were released in a freely available public database intended as a resource for research on the immune response to SARS-CoV-2. Summary of the overall study and its limitations: Clinical and demographic metadata were provided uncurated, with the amount varying by source and participant.

The collaborating institutions used their own protocols to collect whole blood in K2EDTA tubes. For TCRbeta analysis, collaborator samples were shipped as frozen whole blood, as isolated PBMCs, or as DNA extracted from either sample type. TCRbeta CDR3 regions were amplified from genomic DNA using the immunoSEQ Assay, a bias-controlled multiplex PCR. Per the authors' processing: Nucleated cell counts per sample were estimated from amplification of reference gene primers within the assay. To quantify the absolute abundance of each unique TCRbeta CDR3 rearrangement, sequence reads were collapsed and filtered. For each sample, productive Simpson clonality was calculated by taking the square root of Simpson's diversity index across productive rearrangements. TCRdb retrieved this table from immuneACCESS and kept in-frame rearrangements only. Not all clones are present; in checked studies, unresolved V genes account for under half, and no reason is known for the remainder. The DNA was the basis for D and trimming; V, J and clone size are from that table. The sample table shows approximately 69,000 clones, and nearly 90% are seen once. Of the sample, 5.3% is held by the ten largest clones.

This clonotype originated in a man in his forties or fifties with acute or convalescent COVID-19. Recombination linked TRBV7-2 to TRBJ1-1; a confident D gene designation cannot be given. Sequenced: peripheral blood. The nucleotide sequence reads as follows: TGTGCCAGCAGCTTATATTCTACAGTCACTGAAGCTTTCTTT. Translated, it reads CASSLYSTVTEAFF.